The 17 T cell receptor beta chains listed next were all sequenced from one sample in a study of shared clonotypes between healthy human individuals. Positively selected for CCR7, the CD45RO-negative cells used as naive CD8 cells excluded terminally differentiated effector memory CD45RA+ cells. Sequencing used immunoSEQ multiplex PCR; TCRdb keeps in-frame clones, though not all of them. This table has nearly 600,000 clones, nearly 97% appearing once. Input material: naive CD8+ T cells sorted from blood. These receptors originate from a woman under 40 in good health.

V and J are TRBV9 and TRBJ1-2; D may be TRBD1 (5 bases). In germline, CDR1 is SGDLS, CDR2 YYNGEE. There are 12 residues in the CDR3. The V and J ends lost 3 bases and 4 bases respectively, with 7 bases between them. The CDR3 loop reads CASSGRVYGYTF. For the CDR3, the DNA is TGTGCCAGCAGCGGCAGGGTCTATGGCTACACCTTC.

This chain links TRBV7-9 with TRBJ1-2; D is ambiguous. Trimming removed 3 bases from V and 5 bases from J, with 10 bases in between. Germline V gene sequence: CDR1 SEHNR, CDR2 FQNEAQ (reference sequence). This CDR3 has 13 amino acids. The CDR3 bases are TGTGCCAGCAGCTTTGTAGGGCCTTATGGCTACACCTTC. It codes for CASSFVGPYGYTF.

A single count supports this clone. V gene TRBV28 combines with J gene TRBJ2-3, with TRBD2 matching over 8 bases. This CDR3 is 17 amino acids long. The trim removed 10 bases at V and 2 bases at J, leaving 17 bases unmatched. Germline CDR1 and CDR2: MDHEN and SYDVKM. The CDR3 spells CATSSREVDGTTDTQYF. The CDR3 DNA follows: TGTGCCACCTCATCGCGGGAGGTAGACGGAACCACAGATACGCAGTATTTT.

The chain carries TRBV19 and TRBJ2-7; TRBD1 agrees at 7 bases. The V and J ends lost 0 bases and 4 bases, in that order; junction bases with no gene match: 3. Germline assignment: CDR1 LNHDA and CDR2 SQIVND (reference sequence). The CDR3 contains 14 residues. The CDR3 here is CASSIETGEYEQYF. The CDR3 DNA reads TGTGCCAGTAGTATAGAAACAGGGGAATACGAGCAGTACTTC. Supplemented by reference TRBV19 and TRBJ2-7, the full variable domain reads DGGITQSPKYLFRKEGQNVTLSCEQNLNHDAMYWYRQDPGQGLRLIYYSQIVNDFQKGDIAEGYSVSREKKESFPLTVTSAQKNPTAFYLCASSIETGEYEQYFGPGTRLTVT.

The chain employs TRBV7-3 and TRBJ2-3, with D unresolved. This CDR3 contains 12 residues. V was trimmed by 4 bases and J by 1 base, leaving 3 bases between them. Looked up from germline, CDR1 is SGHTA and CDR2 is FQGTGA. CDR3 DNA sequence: TGTGCCAGCAGCTCCGGCACAGATACGCAGTATTTT. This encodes CASSSGTDTQYF.

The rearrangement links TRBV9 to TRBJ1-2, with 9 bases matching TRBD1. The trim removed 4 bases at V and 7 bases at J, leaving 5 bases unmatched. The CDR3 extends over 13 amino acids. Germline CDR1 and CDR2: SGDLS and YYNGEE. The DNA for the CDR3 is TGTGCCAGCAGCCCCCGGACAGGGGTTGGCTACACCTTC. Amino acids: CASSPRTGVGYTF.

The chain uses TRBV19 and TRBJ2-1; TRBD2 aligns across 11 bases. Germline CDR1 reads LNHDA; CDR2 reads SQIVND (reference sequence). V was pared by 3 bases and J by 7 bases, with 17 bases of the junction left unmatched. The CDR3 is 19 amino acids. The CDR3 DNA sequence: TGTGCCAGTAGTATTGGGACTAGCGGAAACCTCCTTCGTTTTAATGAGCAGTTCTTC. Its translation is CASSIGTSGNLLRFNEQFF.

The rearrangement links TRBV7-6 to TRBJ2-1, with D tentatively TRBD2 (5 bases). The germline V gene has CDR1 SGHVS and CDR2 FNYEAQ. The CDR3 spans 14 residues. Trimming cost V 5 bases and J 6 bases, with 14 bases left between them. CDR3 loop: CASSLLAPGNEQFF. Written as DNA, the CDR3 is TGTGCCAGCAGCCTTCTAGCCCCCGGCAATGAGCAGTTCTTC.

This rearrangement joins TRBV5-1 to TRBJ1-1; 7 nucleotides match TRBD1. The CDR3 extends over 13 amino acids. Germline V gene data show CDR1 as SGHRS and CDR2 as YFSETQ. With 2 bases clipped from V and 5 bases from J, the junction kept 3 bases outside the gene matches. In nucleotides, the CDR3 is TGCGCCAGCAGCTTATCAGGGGGGACTGAAGCTTTCTTT. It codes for CASSLSGGTEAFF.

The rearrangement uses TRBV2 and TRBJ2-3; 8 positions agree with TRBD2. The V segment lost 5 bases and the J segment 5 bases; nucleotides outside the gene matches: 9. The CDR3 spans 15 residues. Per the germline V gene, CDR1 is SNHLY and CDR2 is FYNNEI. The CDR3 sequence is CASSLLAGMIDTQYF. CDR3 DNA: TGTGCCAGCAGTCTGTTAGCGGGAATGATAGATACGCAGTATTTT.

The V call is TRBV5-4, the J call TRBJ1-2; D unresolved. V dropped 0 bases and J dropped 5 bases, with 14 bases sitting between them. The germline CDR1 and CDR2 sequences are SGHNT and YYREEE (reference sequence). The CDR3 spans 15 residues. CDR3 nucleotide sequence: TGTGCCAGCAGCTTGGTTCCGGCCACCCTTTATGGCTACACCTTC. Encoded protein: CASSLVPATLYGYTF.

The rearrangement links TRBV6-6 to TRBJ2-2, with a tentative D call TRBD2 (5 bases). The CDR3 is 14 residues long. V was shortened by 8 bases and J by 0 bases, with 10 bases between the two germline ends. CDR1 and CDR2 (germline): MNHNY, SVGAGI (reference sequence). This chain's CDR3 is CASSLAPNTGELFF. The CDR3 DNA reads TGTGCCAGCTCCCTAGCCCCGAACACCGGGGAGCTGTTTTTT.

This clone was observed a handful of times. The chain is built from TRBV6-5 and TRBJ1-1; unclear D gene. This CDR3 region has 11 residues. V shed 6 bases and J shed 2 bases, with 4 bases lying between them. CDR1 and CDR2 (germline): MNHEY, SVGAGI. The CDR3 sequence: CASSRNTEAFF. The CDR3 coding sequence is TGTGCCAGCAGCCGAAACACTGAAGCTTTCTTT.

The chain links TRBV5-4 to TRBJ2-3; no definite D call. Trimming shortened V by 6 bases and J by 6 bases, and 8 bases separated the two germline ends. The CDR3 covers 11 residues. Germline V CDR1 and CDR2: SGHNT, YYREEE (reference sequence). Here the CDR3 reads CASNQLDTQYF. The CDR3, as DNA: TGTGCCAGCAACCAATTGGATACGCAGTATTTT.

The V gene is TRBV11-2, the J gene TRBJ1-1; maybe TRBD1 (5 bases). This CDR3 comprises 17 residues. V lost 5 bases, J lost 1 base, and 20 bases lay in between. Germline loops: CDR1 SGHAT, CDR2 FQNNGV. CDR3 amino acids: CASSPPRVGVGNTEAFF. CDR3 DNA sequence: TGTGCCAGCAGCCCGCCCAGGGTAGGAGTAGGGAACACTGAAGCTTTCTTT.

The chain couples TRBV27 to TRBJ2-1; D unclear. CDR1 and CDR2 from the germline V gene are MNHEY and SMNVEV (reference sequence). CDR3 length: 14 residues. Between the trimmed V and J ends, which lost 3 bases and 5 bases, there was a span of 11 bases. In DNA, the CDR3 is TGTGCCAGCAGTTTTTCGGGTCCGAACAATGAGCAGTTCTTC. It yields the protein CASSFSGPNNEQFF.

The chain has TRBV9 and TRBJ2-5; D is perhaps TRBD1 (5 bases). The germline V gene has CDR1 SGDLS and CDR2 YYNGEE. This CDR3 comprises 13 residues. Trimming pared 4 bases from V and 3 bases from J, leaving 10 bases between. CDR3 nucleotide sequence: TGTGCCAGCAGCTTCCAAGGGGAAGAGACCCAGTACTTC. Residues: CASSFQGEETQYF. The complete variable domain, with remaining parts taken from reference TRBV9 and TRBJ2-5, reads DSGVTQTPKHLITATGQRVTLRCSPRSGDLSVYWYQQSLDQGLQFLIQYYNGEERAKGNILERFSAQQFPDLHSELNLSSLELGDSALYFCASSFQGEETQYFGPGTRLLVL.